This T cell receptor (beta chain) was identified in a study of regulatory T cells in long-lasting Graves disease. General observations from the study: Patients whose Graves' disease persisted exhibited lower TCR diversity than those newly diagnosed.

The time point denotes: newly diagnosed GD, antithyroid drugs for less than 3 months. With RNA extracted from PBMCs as input, the TCR library was made. EDTA tubes received 9 to 10 milliliters of collected peripheral blood. Investigators prepared the TCR beta libraries by applying iRepertoire HTBI primers and Arm-PCR of CDR3 regions. TCRdb passed the multiplex PCR reads through MiXCR, listing each CDR3 protein once. The sample has 520,000 or so distinct CDR3 sequences; 12% are singletons. The germline CDR1 and CDR2 sequences are SGHAT and FQNNGV. The junction had 5 bases not matched to a gene; V was cut back by 2 bases and J by 2 bases. The CDR3 sequence is 16 residues long. As for this clonotype: Antigen specificity is unknown.

The data were also submitted as part of a second study, on T cells in Graves' hyperthyroidism and ophthalmopathy. That report adds: Criteria for exclusion of patients were uncontrolled infection, other autoimmune disease, pregnancy or lactation. TCR CDR3 underwent first-round RT-PCR with the HTBI primer set.

The V and J genes are TRBV11-2 and TRBJ2-3; TRBD2 agrees at 9 bases. This TCR derives from a woman in her twenties or thirties with Graves disease. The sample consisted of peripheral blood mononuclear cells (PBMCs), taken at new diagnosis, from a patient treated with antithyroid drugs. CDR3 sequence reads: CASSLILAGNTDTQYF. The DNA of the CDR3 is TGTGCCAGCAGCTTAATCCTAGCGGGGAACACAGATACGCAGTATTTT.